These 14 T cell receptor beta chains came from one sample sequenced in a study of T cell responses to AZD1222 COVID-19 vaccine. TCRdb keeps only in-frame clones here, not all; method: immunoSEQ multiplex PCR. The sample includes roughly 80,000 clones, roughly nine tenths of them seen just once. Sequences were derived from peripheral blood, sampled on day 0 of AZD1222 vaccination. These receptors were obtained from an adult in good health.

The V call is TRBV5-6, the J call TRBJ2-5; 9 positions match TRBD1. Germline V gene data show CDR1 as SGHDT and CDR2 as YYEEEE. The V gene end was trimmed by 2 bases and the J gene end by 4 bases; junction bases not matched to a gene: 3. The CDR3 length is 14 residues. The CDR3 DNA follows: TGTGCCAGCAGCTTCCGACAGGGGGGAGAGACCCAGTACTTC. Translating gives CASSFRQGGETQYF.

The chain employs TRBV5-1 and TRBJ1-6; 9 nucleotides agree with TRBD1. V was pared by 3 bases and J by 7 bases, with 5 bases of the junction left unmatched. The germline V gene has CDR1 SGHRS and CDR2 YFSETQ. This CDR3 region has 15 residues. The CDR3 coding sequence is TGCGCCAGCAGCTACCGACAGGGGGAGAATTCACCCCTCCACTTT. This codes for CASSYRQGENSPLHF. Drawing the rest from reference TRBV5-1 and TRBJ1-6, the complete variable domain is KAGVTQTPRYLIKTRGQQVTLSCSPISGHRSVSWYQQTPGQGLQFLFEYFSETQRNKGNFPGRFSGRQFSNSRSEMNVSTLELGDSALYLCASSYRQGENSPLHFGNGTRLTVT.

The rearrangement uses TRBV28 and TRBJ2-7; D not certain. Per the germline V gene, CDR1 is MDHEN and CDR2 is SYDVKM. The CDR3 extends over 11 amino acids. V lost 3 bases and J 2 bases, leaving 2 bases between the germline ends. CDR3 residues: CASSFAYEQYF. In nucleotides, the CDR3 is TGTGCCAGCAGTTTTGCCTACGAGCAGTACTTC.

This chain uses TRBV19 with TRBJ2-5, with D perhaps TRBD1 or TRBD2 (5 bases each). The CDR3 covers 15 residues. Germline CDR1 reads LNHDA; CDR2 reads SQIVND (reference sequence). V was clipped by 3 bases and J by 1 base, with 12 bases between them. CDR3 residues: CASSIRVGAQETQYF. The CDR3, as DNA: TGTGCCAGTAGTATCCGGGTCGGGGCCCAAGAGACCCAGTACTTC.

V gene TRBV19 combines with J gene TRBJ1-2; 10 bases are a match to TRBD1. This CDR3 has 15 residues. The V gene end was trimmed by 5 bases and the J gene end by 4 bases; junction bases not matched to a gene: 7. From germline, CDR1 is LNHDA and CDR2 SQIVND (reference sequence). CDR3 DNA sequence: TGTGCCAGTAGTCCTACCGGGACAGGGGCCTATGGCTACACCTTC. Its translation is CASSPTGTGAYGYTF. Full variable domain (missing parts from reference TRBV19 and TRBJ1-2): DGGITQSPKYLFRKEGQNVTLSCEQNLNHDAMYWYRQDPGQGLRLIYYSQIVNDFQKGDIAEGYSVSREKKESFPLTVTSAQKNPTAFYLCASSPTGTGAYGYTFGSGTRLTVV.

The CDR3 nucleotides read TGTGCCACCAGTGATGGGGTTGCTGGCTCCTACAATGAGCAGTTCTTC. It encodes CATSDGVAGSYNEQFF. This sequence joins TRBV24-1 and TRBJ2-1; D ambiguous. Trimming cost V 3 bases and J 0 bases, with 11 bases left between them. This CDR3 has 16 residues. CDR1 and CDR2 from the germline V gene are KGHDR and SFDVKD.

The chain recombines TRBV5-8 with TRBJ1-4; D gene unclear. Deletions cut 6 bases from V and 7 bases from J, with 16 bases between. This CDR3 has 14 amino acids. In germline, CDR1 is SGHTS, CDR2 YDEGEE. CDR3 DNA: TGTGCCAGCAACCCAACAGCGTACCTTGAAAAACTGTTTTTT. This encodes CASNPTAYLEKLFF.

This chain joins TRBV5-4 and TRBJ2-1; D uncertain. The CDR3 is 14 amino acids. Trimming removed 5 bases from V and 3 bases from J, with 12 bases in between. Germline CDR1 reads SGHNT; CDR2 reads YYREEE (reference sequence). CDR3 sequence: CASSGQANYNEQFF. CDR3 sequence (DNA): TGTGCCAGCAGTGGCCAAGCCAACTACAATGAGCAGTTCTTC. The entire variable domain, with the rest obtained from reference TRBV5-4 and TRBJ2-1, is as follows: ETGVTQSPTHLIKTRGQQVTLRCSSQSGHNTVSWYQQALGQGPQFIFQYYREEENGRGNFPPRFSGLQFPNYSSELNVNALELDDSALYLCASSGQANYNEQFFGPGTRLTVL.

V and J are TRBV5-1 and TRBJ2-7; 8 bases are a match to TRBD2. Germline CDR1 is SGHRS and CDR2 is YFSETQ. With V trimmed by 0 bases and J by 3 bases, 5 bases remained unmatched. The CDR3 extends over 15 amino acids. The CDR3 region has the DNA TGCGCCAGCAGCTTGGCCCCCGGGACTAGCTACGAGCAGTACTTC. Translation: CASSLAPGTSYEQYF.

This chain joins TRBV7-9 and TRBJ2-1; D unclear. Trimming pared 2 bases from V and 0 bases from J, leaving 8 bases between. Germline-derived CDR1 and CDR2 are SEHNR and FQNEAQ (reference sequence). The CDR3 is 15 residues long. The CDR3 sequence is CASSLSTYSYNEQFF. CDR3 nucleotides: TGTGCCAGCAGCTTATCTACCTACTCCTACAATGAGCAGTTCTTC.

The CDR3 bases are TGTGCCAGCAGCTTTACAGGGTCCGTGGAAGATACGCAGTATTTT. This encodes CASSFTGSVEDTQYF. The rearrangement joins TRBV7-9 to TRBJ2-3; a weak D match, TRBD1 (6 bases). The CDR3 has 15 amino acids. Trimming removed 3 bases at V and 5 bases at J, with 15 bases between. The germline V gene encodes CDR1 SEHNR and CDR2 FQNEAQ (reference sequence).

The chain uses TRBV27 and TRBJ2-7; TRBD1 matches 9 bases. Looked up from germline, CDR1 is MNHEY and CDR2 is SMNVEV (reference sequence). This CDR3 spans 15 amino acids. The J segment lost 0 bases and the V segment lost 3 bases, leaving 3 bases of the junction unmatched. CDR3 amino acids: CASSLGQGYSYEQYF. The DNA of the CDR3 is TGTGCCAGCAGTTTGGGACAGGGCTACTCCTACGAGCAGTACTTC.

This chain joins TRBV29-1 and TRBJ2-5; 11 nucleotides line up with TRBD2. This CDR3 is 16 amino acids long. Germline values: CDR1 SQVTM, CDR2 ANQGSEA. J gave up 2 bases and V 6 bases, and 11 bases lay outside the gene matches. CDR3 residues: CSVSGVSGREQETQYF. CDR3 bases: TGCAGCGTCAGCGGGGTTAGCGGGAGGGAACAAGAGACCCAGTACTTC.

The chain employs TRBV2 and TRBJ2-1, with TRBD2 identical over 9 bases. The CDR3 is 16 amino acids. V shed 5 bases, J shed 9 bases, and the junction held 14 bases outside the gene matches. Looked up from germline, CDR1 is SNHLY and CDR2 is FYNNEI. The CDR3 sequence: CASSLAGLAGRFEQFF. CDR3 coding DNA: TGTGCCAGCAGTCTAGCCGGGCTAGCGGGAAGGTTTGAGCAGTTCTTC.